This TCR beta chain came from a study of blood T cell repertoires in COVID-19. About the study: PBMCs, B-cell-depleted T cells, or T cells were the source of the cDNA or gDNA that made up the material.

The CDR3 consists of 13 residues. Germline V gene data show CDR1 as SEHNR and CDR2 as FQNEAQ (reference sequence). V dropped 11 bases and J dropped 6; count of bases not matched to a gene: 11. Cohort 3 donors were reported recovered after two negative PCRs, clearance, or symptom resolution. How the authors handled the data: Reference gene primer amplification gave estimated nucleated cell counts. Generated by immunoSEQ multiplex PCR, the TCRdb table keeps only in-frame clones and is missing some. Clone size and V and J calls were adopted from that table, with D and trimming inferred from the DNA. The repertoire has about 280,000 clones, 75% to 90% of them found once; the top ten carry roughly 2.5%.

Sequencing was performed on PBMCs or T cells enriched from blood (not recorded which). The source is a woman aged 45-65 years who had recovered from COVID-19. The J gene is TRBJ1-2, the V gene TRBV7-9; TRBD1 aligns across 8 bases. CDR3 region: CAGLRQGWNGYTF. DNA for the CDR3: TGTGCCGGCTTGAGACAGGGGTGGAATGGCTACACCTTC.